Below, 24 T cell receptor beta chains from the same sample are listed, as sequenced in a study of monozygotic twins with inflammatory bowel disease. TCRdb re-called the 5' RACE reads; every CDR3 protein appears as one record, without DNA. The sample is made up of fewer than 450,000 distinct CDR3 sequences, and the top ten hold approximately 2.8% of it. Material for sequencing was blood. These receptor sequences come from a human donor with ulcerative colitis or Crohn's disease, or a healthy co-twin of an affected twin (not recorded which).

The chain couples TRBV5-1 to TRBJ2-7; there is no DNA to check the TCRdb D call of TRBD2. The CDR3 loop spans 16 amino acids. Germline CDR1 reads SGHRS; CDR2 reads YFSETQ. CDR3 sequence: CASSLDGPQLAYEQYF.

The chain carries TRBV20-1 and TRBJ2-5; the TRBD1 assignment by TCRdb is unverifiable without DNA. The CDR3 runs 14 residues. Germline CDR1 DFQATT, CDR2 SNEGSKA (reference sequence). CDR3 region: CSARDRAGIETQYF.

V usage is TRBV6-2 or TRBV6-3 and J usage is TRBJ1-5; the TCRdb D gene call, TRBD1, has no DNA to confirm it. CDR1 and CDR2 (germline): MNHEY, SVGEGT. The CDR3 loop spans 16 amino acids. CDR3 region: CASRPPISKGGQPQHF.

This chain joins TRBV5-1 and TRBJ2-6; without DNA, the TCRdb call of TRBD2 cannot be checked. Germline loops: CDR1 SGHRS, CDR2 YFSETQ. The CDR3 loop spans 16 amino acids. The CDR3 reads CASSFETGRQANVLTF.

The gene calls are TRBV19 and TRBJ2-7; lacking DNA, the TRBD1 call made by TCRdb goes unchecked. Germline loops: CDR1 LNHDA, CDR2 SQIVND (reference sequence). CDR3 length equals 14 residues. The CDR3 loop reads CASSIRGMYDEQYF.

CDR3 in amino acids: CASSLAYKRSPLHF. J is TRBJ1-6 and V is TRBV5-1. CDR3 size: 14 residues. Germline V lookup: CDR1 SGHRS, CDR2 YFSETQ.

The chain couples TRBV11-1 to TRBJ1-5. Germline loops: CDR1 SGHAT, CDR2 FQDESV (reference sequence). The CDR3 covers 18 residues. CDR3 region: CASSPWRGGLRFNQPQHF.

This chain connects TRBV5-1 to TRBJ2-3; as DNA is missing, the TRBD1 call by TCRdb cannot be tested. The CDR3 spans 17 residues. From germline, CDR1 is SGHRS and CDR2 YFSETQ. CDR3 residues: CASSHSIWDRATDTQYF.

The gene calls are TRBV10-3 and TRBJ1-5; TCRdb indicates TRBD1, and absent DNA this call remains unverified. Germline-derived CDR1 and CDR2 are ENHRY and SYGVKD. The CDR3 sequence is 14 residues long. CDR3 protein: CATCPGDSNQPQHF.

The chain is built from TRBV7-9 and TRBJ1-6; absent DNA, TCRdb's TRBD1 call cannot be checked. CDR1 is SEHNR, CDR2 FQNEAQ, per germline (reference sequence). The CDR3 is made up of 14 amino acids. The chain's CDR3 is CASSLTGGGSPLHF.

The rearrangement joins TRBV7-8 to TRBJ1-2. The CDR3 is 14 residues long. The germline gives CDR1 SGHVS, CDR2 FQNEAQ. CDR3 protein: CASSDGVGSYGYTF.

The chain uses TRBV7-9 and TRBJ2-7; lacking DNA, the TRBD2 call made by TCRdb goes unchecked. CDR1 is SEHNR and CDR2 is FQNEAQ in the germline V gene (reference sequence). The CDR3 contains 17 residues. CDR3 sequence: CASSLGVPTGSTYEQYF.

The chain combines TRBV20-1 with TRBJ1-6. Germline CDR1 DFQATT, CDR2 SNEGSKA (reference sequence). There are 14 residues in the CDR3. The CDR3 protein is CSARVGGIGSPLHF.

The CDR3 protein is CASSLPLLWTGGPQYF. The chain couples TRBV5-1 to TRBJ2-5; absent DNA, TCRdb's TRBD1 call cannot be checked. The CDR3 covers 16 residues. Germline V gene sequence: CDR1 SGHRS, CDR2 YFSETQ.

The rearrangement links TRBV20-1 to TRBJ1-5. There are 16 residues in the CDR3. Germline CDR1 DFQATT, CDR2 SNEGSKA (reference sequence). This CDR3 reads CSARDMGTRLNQPQHF.

The chain is built from TRBV20-1 and TRBJ2-5; checking the TCRdb D call of TRBD1 is not possible without DNA. The germline V gene encodes CDR1 DFQATT and CDR2 SNEGSKA (reference sequence). The CDR3 loop spans 15 amino acids. CDR3 sequence: CSARGPALTGETQYF.

The chain links TRBV5-6 to TRBJ2-5. CDR1 is SGHDT and CDR2 is YYEEEE in the germline V gene. CDR3 length: 14 residues. CDR3 in amino acids: CASSSDLILGTQYF. Complete variable domain (other parts from reference TRBV5-6 and TRBJ2-5): DAGVTQSPTHLIKTRGQQVTLRCSPKSGHDTVSWYQQALGQGPQFIFQYYEEEERQRGNFPDRFSGHQFPNYSSELNVNALLLGDSALYLCASSSDLILGTQYFGPGTRLLVL.

V gene TRBV5-1 combines with J gene TRBJ2-1; absent DNA, TCRdb's TRBD2 call cannot be checked. In germline, CDR1 is SGHRS, CDR2 YFSETQ. The CDR3 contains 21 residues. The CDR3 reads CASSLGFGRGGSLGSPPEQFF. The full variable domain, completed using reference TRBV5-1 and TRBJ2-1, is KAGVTQTPRYLIKTRGQQVTLSCSPISGHRSVSWYQQTPGQGLQFLFEYFSETQRNKGNFPGRFSGRQFSNSRSEMNVSTLELGDSALYLCASSLGFGRGGSLGSPPEQFFGPGTRLTVL.

V is TRBV25-1 and J is TRBJ2-7; as DNA is missing, the TRBD2 call by TCRdb cannot be tested. The V gene's germline CDR1 is MGHDK and CDR2 SYGVNS. The CDR3 covers 14 residues. CDR3 residues: CASSVEGAWREQYF.

V usage is TRBV12-3 or TRBV12-4 and J usage is TRBJ2-6; the TRBD2 assignment by TCRdb is unverifiable without DNA. The CDR3 runs to 16 residues. The CDR3 sequence: CASSLLVRRGANVLTF.

The chain employs TRBV5-1 and TRBJ2-2. This CDR3 is 14 amino acids long. The germline V gene encodes CDR1 SGHRS and CDR2 YFSETQ. CDR3 sequence reads: CASSLEVHTGELFF.

This chain connects TRBV20-1 to TRBJ1-1; no DNA is available, so the TRBD1 call from TCRdb remains unchecked. In germline, CDR1 is DFQATT, CDR2 SNEGSKA (reference sequence). The CDR3 totals 14 residues. CDR3 loop: CSAPASGGRGIWHF.

The chain's CDR3 is CASSLAQFGQANQPQHF. This chain joins TRBV7-9 and TRBJ1-5; TCRdb lists TRBD1, though no DNA is available to test this call. There are 17 residues in the CDR3. Germline values: CDR1 SEHNR, CDR2 FQNEAQ (reference sequence).

The genes are TRBV7-3 and TRBJ2-3; absent DNA, TCRdb's TRBD2 call cannot be checked. From germline, CDR1 is SGHTA and CDR2 FQGTGA. The length of the CDR3 is 17 residues. CDR3 residues: CASSLLPTSGATDTQYF.